The 21 T cell receptor beta chains below come from one sample, sequenced in a study of blood T cells in healthy people across ages. The authors ran a second PCR of roughly 6 to 11 cycles using a sample-barcoded 5' primer and a J-beta primer mix. TCRdb itself ran the 5' RACE reads through MiXCR, one entry per CDR3 protein. The table lists hundreds of thousands of distinct CDR3 sequences, 25% to 35% of them singletons, with around 14% in the top ten. Sequenced sample: blood. The receptors shown here come from an elderly woman in good health.

This clonotype was detected a few times. V is TRBV5-1 and J is TRBJ1-2, with D maybe TRBD1 (6 bases). CDR3 length: 15 amino acids. The ends were cut back, 6 bases at V and 6 bases at J, with 21 bases in the middle. CDR1 and CDR2 from the germline V gene are SGHRS and YFSETQ. CDR3 sequence: CASTEYRGLQDGYTF. The CDR3 region has the DNA TGCGCCAGCACGGAATATCGGGGGCTACAGGATGGCTACACCTTC.

This chain connects TRBV7-2 to TRBJ2-5, with 8 bases aligning to TRBD2. This CDR3 comprises 15 residues. V shed 1 base, J shed 11 bases, and the junction held 12 bases outside the gene matches. Per the germline V gene, CDR1 is SGHTA and CDR2 is FQGNSA. The CDR3 spells CASSLDSAGGSEQYF. CDR3 DNA: TGTGCCAGCAGCTTAGATTCGGCGGGAGGCAGTGAGCAGTACTTC.

This clonotype was observed a few times. This chain joins TRBV4-1 and TRBJ2-3; D remains unclear. This CDR3 comprises 15 residues. Trimming shortened V by 3 bases and J by 1 base, and 11 bases separated the two germline ends. Per germline, CDR1 MGHRA and CDR2 YSYEKL. The CDR3 is CASSHASRGTDTQYF. DNA of the CDR3: TGCGCCAGCAGCCACGCGTCCCGAGGCACAGATACGCAGTATTTT.

This clonotype was found many times. The chain couples TRBV21-1 to TRBJ1-2. TRBV21-1 is tagged as a pseudogene. This CDR3 contains 13 residues. DNA for the CDR3: TGTGCCAGCTGCGACCCCGCCGACTATGGCTACACCTTC. This translates into CASCDPADYGYTF.

This clonotype was counted at least ten times. The V and J genes are TRBV27 and TRBJ2-4; no definite D call. The germline V gene has CDR1 MNHEY and CDR2 SMNVEV (reference sequence). The CDR3 length is 13 residues. With 6 bases removed from V and 0 bases from J, the gap between germline ends came to 6 bases. Here the CDR3 DNA reads TGTGCCAGCAGACCTGCAGCCAAAAACATTCAGTACTTC. The encoded protein is CASRPAAKNIQYF.

In regard to this clonotype: A much bigger clone sits one base away, suggesting this may be a read error. The gene calls are TRBV7-9 and TRBJ2-5; 9 bases map to TRBD2. This CDR3 comprises 16 residues. V lost 5 bases to trimming and J lost 11 bases; unmatched junction nucleotides: 18. From germline, CDR1 is SEHNR and CDR2 FQNEAQ (reference sequence). Written as DNA, the CDR3 is TGTGCCAGCAGCCCAATAGGGACTAGCCCCCCTAATGAGCAGTACTTC. Translated, it gives CASSPIGTSPPNEQYF.

This clonotype has just a few counts. The gene calls are TRBV5-1 and TRBJ1-2, with TRBD1 identical over 9 bases. Per germline, CDR1 SGHRS and CDR2 YFSETQ. The CDR3 covers 15 residues. The V segment lost 2 bases and the J segment 6 bases; nucleotides outside the gene matches: 8. The CDR3 region is CASSLSGTGRDGYTF. The CDR3 nucleotides are TGCGCCAGCAGCTTATCCGGGACAGGGAGGGATGGCTACACCTTC. Filled out from reference TRBV5-1 and TRBJ1-2, the complete variable domain reads KAGVTQTPRYLIKTRGQQVTLSCSPISGHRSVSWYQQTPGQGLQFLFEYFSETQRNKGNFPGRFSGRQFSNSRSEMNVSTLELGDSALYLCASSLSGTGRDGYTFGSGTRLTVV.

The chain has TRBV6-5 and TRBJ2-1; 9 nucleotides match TRBD1. The CDR3 contains 15 residues. Germline V gene data show CDR1 as MNHEY and CDR2 as SVGAGI. V lost 11 bases and J lost 5; bases outside the gene matches: 13. CDR3 sequence reads: CAGVNAGQGNNEQFF. The CDR3 DNA reads TGTGCCGGCGTTAACGCGGGACAGGGTAACAATGAGCAGTTCTTC.

This clonotype has ten or more counts. The chain carries TRBV6-1 and TRBJ2-1; 9 bases match TRBD1. V gave up 6 bases and J gave up 2 bases; unmatched junction bases: 5. This CDR3 is built from 15 residues. Germline-derived CDR1 and CDR2 are MNHNS and SASEGT. CDR3 protein: CASSQGQGTYNEQFF. Written as DNA, the CDR3 is TGTGCCAGCAGCCAGGGACAGGGAACCTACAATGAGCAGTTCTTC.

This clonotype was observed a few times. The V and J genes are TRBV20-1 and TRBJ2-3; unclear D gene. Germline CDR1 DFQATT, CDR2 SNEGSKA (reference sequence). V was shortened by 5 bases and J by 0 bases, with 15 bases between the two germline ends. There are 15 residues in the CDR3. The CDR3 region is CSAGVESPSTDTQYF. CDR3 nucleotide sequence: TGCAGTGCTGGAGTCGAGTCCCCTAGCACAGATACGCAGTATTTT.

V and J are TRBV20-1 and TRBJ1-5; D may be TRBD1 (5 bases). The CDR3 has 9 amino acids. Germline assignment: CDR1 DFQATT and CDR2 SNEGSKA (reference sequence). With 6 bases removed from V and 9 bases from J, the gap between germline ends came to 6 bases. The CDR3 sequence: CSAGTPQHF. The CDR3 DNA follows: TGCAGTGCAGGGACGCCCCAGCATTTT.

This clonotype was seen ten or more times. The chain employs TRBV5-1 and TRBJ2-3; D is unclear. The germline CDR1 and CDR2 sequences are SGHRS and YFSETQ. This CDR3 comprises 15 residues. V lost 4 bases and J 1 base, leaving 13 bases between the germline ends. The DNA for the CDR3 is TGCGCCAGCAGCACATTATCGGCGGGCACAGATACGCAGTATTTT. It yields the protein CASSTLSAGTDTQYF.

This clonotype was counted a few times. This chain connects TRBV3-1 to TRBJ2-1; D remains unclear. The CDR3 is made up of 14 amino acids. Deletions cut 4 bases from V and 4 bases from J, with 11 bases between. The germline V gene has CDR1 LGHDT and CDR2 YNNKEL (reference sequence). Here the CDR3 DNA reads TGTGCCAGCAGCCCAGTGGGTTTTTACAATGAGCAGTTCTTC. Its translation is CASSPVGFYNEQFF.

CDR3 region: CASSQLPEASYEQYF. In nucleotides, the CDR3 is TGCGCCAGCAGCCAACTACCAGAAGCCAGCTACGAGCAGTACTTC. The rearrangement uses TRBV4-1 and TRBJ2-7; the D is unclear. The CDR3 is 15 residues long. The V end lost 2 bases, the J end lost 3 bases, and 14 bases lay between the germline ends. Germline CDR1 reads MGHRA; CDR2 reads YSYEKL.

Regarding this clonotype: This may be a read error: a much more frequent sequence differs by one nucleotide. The chain recombines TRBV6-2 or TRBV6-3 with TRBJ1-1, with D hard to call. In germline, CDR1 is MNHEY, CDR2 SVGEGT. This CDR3 region has 17 residues. The CDR3 bases are TGTGACAGCAGTTACTCGACCGGATTGGGCATGAACACTGAAGCTTTCTTT. Residues: CDSSYSTGLGMNTEAFF.

This clonotype came up many times. One end of the junction is discordant with germline, which a read error may explain. The genes are TRBV7-7 and TRBJ2-1; TRBD2 matches at 10 bases. Germline V gene sequence: CDR1 SSHAT, CDR2 FNYEAQ (reference sequence). The CDR3 contains 15 residues. CDR3 nucleotides: TGTGCTAGCAGCTTACTAACTAGCGGGGTAGATGAGCAGTTCTTC. As protein: CASSLLTSGVDEQFF.

The chain combines TRBV20-1 with TRBJ2-1, with D possibly TRBD2 on 6 matching bases. The CDR3 loop spans 16 amino acids. V was clipped by 0 bases and J by 0 bases, with 12 bases between them. Germline CDR1 and CDR2: DFQATT and SNEGSKA (reference sequence). As DNA, the CDR3 is TGCAGTGCTAGAGATTGGGCGGGAAGCTCCTACAATGAGCAGTTCTTC. It translates to CSARDWAGSSYNEQFF.

The table lists this clonotype with many counts. The rearrangement links TRBV12-3 or TRBV12-4 to TRBJ2-5, with D possibly being TRBD2 (5 bases). There are 14 residues in the CDR3. V lost 6 bases, J lost 5 bases, and 16 bases lay in between. In nucleotides, the CDR3 is TGTGCCAGCAGCTATGCGGGCCCCTACGAGACCCAGTACTTC. Protein product: CASSYAGPYETQYF.

This clonotype was seen just once. A junction boundary mismatches the germline segment, possibly from a read error. J is TRBJ2-7 and V is TRBV7-2; unclear D gene. Germline-derived CDR1 and CDR2 are SGHTA and FQGNSA. The CDR3 spans 15 residues. For the CDR3, the DNA is TGTGCCAGCAGCCCCCGCCCTTGGGGTTCCTACGGGCAGTACTTC. Its translation: CASSPRPWGSYGQYF. The full variable domain, rest sourced from reference TRBV7-2 and TRBJ2-7, is GAGVSQSPSNKVTEKGKDVELRCDPISGHTALYWYRQSLGQGLEFLIYFQGNSAPDKSGLPSDRFSAERTGGSVSTLTIQRTQQEDSAVYLCASSPRPWGSYGQYFGPGTRLTVT.

Points on this clonotype: This may come from a read error, since a much larger clone is one base off. The rearrangement joins TRBV7-2 to TRBJ2-7; TRBD2 agrees at 8 bases. The J segment lost 7 bases and the V segment lost 5 bases, leaving 10 bases of the junction unmatched. This CDR3 comprises 14 residues. Germline-derived CDR1 and CDR2 are SGHTA and FQGNSA. CDR3 residues: CASSASGGRDEQYF. CDR3 nucleotide sequence: TGTGCCAGCAGCGCGAGCGGGGGTCGGGATGAGCAGTACTTC.

The CDR3 here is CAWRPPPVSYGYTF. In DNA, the CDR3 is TGTGCCTGGAGGCCCCCCCCCGTCAGCTATGGCTACACCTTC. This sequence joins TRBV30 and TRBJ1-2, with no clear D. The length of the CDR3 is 14 residues. Looked up from germline, CDR1 is GTSNPN and CDR2 is SVGIG (reference sequence). V dropped 3 bases and J dropped 4 bases, with 15 bases sitting between them.